This TCR beta chain originates from a study of Graves' ophthalmopathy and Graves' hyperthyroidism. This clonotype showed up many times. Deletions cut 2 bases from V and 2 bases from J, with 13 bases between. The CDR3 loop spans 14 amino acids. Germline CDR1 DFQATT, CDR2 SNEGSKA (reference sequence). RNA transcripts were the template, and TCR beta CDR3 regions were amplified from them. Second-round multiplex PCR followed a first-round RT-PCR using HTBI primers. Each CDR3 protein gets one entry after TCRdb re-called the multiplex PCR reads with MiXCR. Of just over 400,000 distinct CDR3 sequences in the sample, 21% were seen once.

This clonotype was obtained from a woman aged 18-35 years with stable Graves' hyperthyroidism. This chain joins TRBV20-1 and TRBJ2-7; D call uncertain. The specimen sequenced was peripheral blood. CDR3 in amino acids: CSARRRIDTYEQYF. CDR3 coding DNA: TGCAGTGCTAGAAGGCGGATTGACACCTACGAGCAGTACTTC.